One and the same sample provided the 2 T cell receptor beta chains below, sequenced in a study of identical twins. TCRdb analysed the 5' RACE reads with MiXCR anew, one entry per CDR3 protein. The data show 1.5 million or so distinct CDR3 sequences, with more than 30% seen just once and approximately 0.25% held by the top ten. What was sequenced was cord blood. Receptors were obtained from a newborn girl in good health.

This clonotype has at least ten counts. This chain links TRBV14 with TRBJ2-1; 7 nucleotides line up with TRBD2. This CDR3 region has 17 residues. The V segment lost 0 bases and the J segment 7 bases; nucleotides outside the gene matches: 12. Germline CDR1 reads SGHDN; CDR2 reads FVKESK. The CDR3 DNA reads as TGTGCCAGCAGCCAAGATTCTGTAGCGGGTCAATTTAATGAGCAGTTCTTC. Encoded protein: CASSQDSVAGQFNEQFF.

This clonotype was picked up a small number of times. The chain recombines TRBV3-1 with TRBJ1-5, with 8 bases aligning to TRBD1. Germline V gives CDR1 LGHDT, CDR2 YNNKEL (reference sequence). The CDR3 covers 16 residues. With 1 base clipped from V and 1 base from J, the junction kept 3 bases outside the gene matches. CDR3: CASSQGTGRSNQPQHF. In DNA form, the CDR3 reads TGTGCCAGCAGCCAAGGGACAGGGAGGAGCAATCAGCCCCAGCATTTT.